These 26 T cell receptor beta chains came from one sample sequenced in a study of blood T cells in healthy people across ages. Sample-barcoded 5' priming and a J-beta primer mix drove a second PCR of about 6 to 12 cycles. TCRdb recomputed calls from the 5' RACE reads with MiXCR, one row per CDR3 protein. The sample lists 1 million or so distinct CDR3 sequences; about 25% were seen once. This sample was also put to use in a study of T cells of mothers and their children.

Sequencing input: blood. These receptors came from a girl aged 2 to 10 in good health.

V gene TRBV4-1 combines with J gene TRBJ2-3; D call uncertain. CDR1 is MGHRA and CDR2 is YSYEKL in the germline V gene. This CDR3 region has 16 residues. Trimming pared 0 bases from V and 4 bases from J, leaving 14 bases between. The chain's CDR3 is CASSQDHPLGSDTQYF. CDR3 nucleotide sequence: TGCGCCAGCAGCCAAGATCACCCCCTCGGTTCAGATACGCAGTATTTT.

The chain combines TRBV20-1 with TRBJ2-7; D ambiguous. V gave up 3 bases and J gave up 0 bases, with 9 bases separating them. The CDR3 loop spans 13 amino acids. Germline V gene data show CDR1 as DFQATT and CDR2 as SNEGSKA (reference sequence). The CDR3 here is CSARHSASYEQYF. CDR3 DNA: TGCAGTGCTAGGCACAGTGCCTCCTACGAGCAGTACTTC.

V usage is TRBV12-3 or TRBV12-4 and J usage is TRBJ2-5; D gene uncertain. The CDR3 sequence is 13 residues long. V lost 5 bases and J 5 bases, leaving 12 bases between the germline ends. The chain's CDR3 is CASSPVGLETQYF. CDR3 coding DNA: TGTGCCAGCAGTCCCGTTGGGTTGGAGACCCAGTACTTC.

This clonotype was seen more than once but under ten times. The chain uses TRBV28 and TRBJ1-2; D gene unclear. V lost 8 bases, J lost 3 bases, and 19 bases lay in between. CDR1 is MDHEN and CDR2 is SYDVKM in the germline V gene. The CDR3 is made up of 15 amino acids. CDR3 sequence: CASSRPTRADYGYTF. The CDR3 DNA is TGTGCCAGCTCGCGCCCGACGAGGGCAGACTATGGCTACACCTTC.

The sample holds a few counts of this clonotype. The chain employs TRBV14 and TRBJ1-1, with D unclear. This CDR3 contains 13 residues. Germline V gene lookup returns CDR1 SGHDN and CDR2 FVKESK. Trimming stripped 0 bases from V and 7 bases from J, with 9 bases between. Written as DNA, the CDR3 is TGTGCCAGCAGCCAAGATTTAGTACGTGAAGCTTTCTTT. Translation gives CASSQDLVREAFF.

On this clonotype itself: The conserved final phenylalanine or tryptophan is absent from the CDR3, which likely points to a read error. V and J are TRBV29-1 and TRBJ2-3; D unresolved. Trimming took off 3 bases at V and 4 bases at J, with 17 bases between the two ends. This CDR3 has 15 residues. Looked up from germline, CDR1 is SQVTM and CDR2 is ANQGSEA. Written as DNA, the CDR3 is TGCAGCGTTGAGCGTGAGCTTGTTAGGGCAGATACGCAGTATTAT. Translated: CSVERELVRADTQYY.

The CDR3 region is CASSLDGDQQYF. In nucleotides, the CDR3 is TGTGCCAGCAGCTTAGACGGGGACCAGCAGTACTTC. The chain has TRBV7-2 and TRBJ2-7, with D perhaps matching TRBD1 or TRBD2 (5 bases each). V was shortened by 1 base and J by 8 bases, with 9 bases between the two germline ends. CDR1 and CDR2 (germline): SGHTA, FQGNSA. The CDR3 sequence is 12 residues long.

The chain has TRBV28 and TRBJ2-3, with 7 bases fitting TRBD1. Germline V gives CDR1 MDHEN, CDR2 SYDVKM. V dropped 3 bases and J dropped 5; count of bases not matched to a gene: 14. The CDR3 contains 17 residues. CDR3 in amino acids: CASSFSPPGGGVDTQYF. The CDR3 bases are TGTGCCAGCAGTTTTTCCCCCCCAGGGGGTGGCGTAGATACGCAGTATTTT.

The gene calls are TRBV18 and TRBJ2-3, with D maybe TRBD1 (5 bases). Trimming took 5 bases from V and 1 from J, leaving 13 bases between them. The germline gives CDR1 KGHSH, CDR2 LQKENI. This CDR3 has 15 residues. The CDR3 DNA follows: TGTGCCAGCTCATTTGGGCAGGGCCGCACAGATACGCAGTATTTT. Translating it yields CASSFGQGRTDTQYF.

The chain carries TRBV28 and TRBJ2-2; D is undetermined. Trimming left V 6 bases short and J 6 bases short, with 17 bases between. The germline gives CDR1 MDHEN, CDR2 SYDVKM. CDR3 size: 15 residues. CDR3 in DNA: TGTGCCAGCAGGATCGATGGAAGGGTTTCCGGGGAGCTGTTTTTT. It yields the protein CASRIDGRVSGELFF. Full variable domain (outside the CDR3, taken from reference TRBV28 and TRBJ2-2): DVKVTQSSRYLVKRTGEKVFLECVQDMDHENMFWYRQDPGLGLRLIYFSYDVKMKEKGDIPEGYSVSREKKERFSLILESASTNQTSMYLCASRIDGRVSGELFFGEGSRLTVL.

This clonotype was recorded a few times. V is TRBV7-3 and J is TRBJ1-5; D is undetermined. Germline-derived CDR1 and CDR2 are SGHTA and FQGTGA. The CDR3 contains 16 residues. Trimming took off 0 bases at V and 5 bases at J, with 14 bases between the two ends. The CDR3 coding sequence is TGTGCCAGCAGCTTAACGAGGGAGGGAAATGATCAGCCCCAGCATTTT. It translates to CASSLTREGNDQPQHF.

The V gene is TRBV24-1, the J gene TRBJ2-7; 8 bases line up with TRBD1. Germline assignment: CDR1 KGHDR and CDR2 SFDVKD. The length of the CDR3 is 14 residues. The V and J ends lost 4 bases and 5 bases, in that order; junction bases with no gene match: 6. CDR3 DNA sequence: TGTGCCACCAGTGACCCGGACAGGGCCCACGAGCAGTACTTC. This encodes CATSDPDRAHEQYF.

V and J are TRBV18 and TRBJ2-3; D gene uncertain. There are 13 residues in the CDR3. Germline V gives CDR1 KGHSH, CDR2 LQKENI. Trimming removed 0 bases at V and 6 bases at J, with 7 bases between. This CDR3 reads CASSPPPGDTQYF. In nucleotides, the CDR3 is TGTGCCAGCTCACCACCACCGGGCGATACGCAGTATTTT.

In its sample, this clonotype was seen many times. This rearrangement joins TRBV5-1 to TRBJ1-1; 8 nucleotides agree with TRBD1. CDR1 and CDR2 from the germline V gene are SGHRS and YFSETQ. This CDR3 has 14 residues. V dropped 4 bases and J dropped 1; count of bases not matched to a gene: 3. The CDR3 is CASSPGGPNTEAFF. For the CDR3, the DNA is TGCGCCAGCAGCCCAGGGGGCCCGAACACTGAAGCTTTCTTT. The full variable domain, in which reference TRBV5-1 and TRBJ1-1 provide the parts outside the CDR3, is KAGVTQTPRYLIKTRGQQVTLSCSPISGHRSVSWYQQTPGQGLQFLFEYFSETQRNKGNFPGRFSGRQFSNSRSEMNVSTLELGDSALYLCASSPGGPNTEAFFGQGTRLTVV.

V is TRBV4-1 and J is TRBJ2-3, with TRBD1 matching 12 bases. V shed 8 bases and J 0 bases; nucleotides not matched to a gene: 12. This CDR3 region has 18 residues. CDR1 and CDR2 from the germline V gene are MGHRA and YSYEKL. CDR3 amino acids: CASGDRGPTLSSTDTQYF. The CDR3 nucleotides are TGCGCCAGCGGGGACAGGGGGCCCACCCTATCTAGCACAGATACGCAGTATTTT.

This clonotype was seen only a few times. This chain connects TRBV25-1 to TRBJ2-3; TRBD2 might be the D (5 bases). Germline V gives CDR1 MGHDK, CDR2 SYGVNS. Trimming stripped 6 bases from V and 2 bases from J, with 12 bases between. The CDR3 sequence is 14 residues long. The CDR3 bases are TGTGCCAGCAGCCAAGCGGTTCCCACAGATACGCAGTATTTT. It encodes CASSQAVPTDTQYF.

The rearrangement joins TRBV5-1 to TRBJ2-2, with TRBD2 matching 7 bases. Germline CDR1 reads SGHRS; CDR2 reads YFSETQ. CDR3 length: 15 residues. The V and J ends lost 6 bases and 0 bases, in that order; junction bases with no gene match: 5. The CDR3 sequence is CASIGSGTNTGELFF. CDR3 DNA: TGCGCCAGCATCGGGAGCGGGACGAACACCGGGGAGCTGTTTTTT.

This clonotype has only a few counts. The chain employs TRBV7-9 and TRBJ2-3; 12 bases fit TRBD2. CDR3 size: 16 residues. V lost 4 bases, J lost 5 bases, and 7 bases stayed unmatched. Germline-derived CDR1 and CDR2 are SEHNR and FQNEAQ (reference sequence). CDR3 protein: CASSSPSGGAEDTQYF. CDR3 nucleotides: TGTGCCAGCAGCTCCCCTAGCGGGGGGGCCGAAGATACGCAGTATTTT.

This sequence joins TRBV20-1 and TRBJ2-7; D is possibly TRBD2 (5 bases). Trimming removed 6 bases at V and 3 bases at J, with 21 bases between. Germline assignment: CDR1 DFQATT and CDR2 SNEGSKA (reference sequence). The CDR3 is 15 residues long. This chain's CDR3 is CSARSDPSKDYEQYF. CDR3 in DNA: TGCAGTGCGCGAAGCGACCCTAGCAAAGACTACGAGCAGTACTTC.

This clonotype was seen a handful of times. This chain uses TRBV11-2 with TRBJ2-5; 8 positions agree with TRBD1. The length of the CDR3 is 15 residues. Germline values: CDR1 SGHAT, CDR2 FQNNGV. With 4 bases clipped from V and 1 base from J, the junction kept 5 bases outside the gene matches. CDR3: CASSYDDRGQETQYF. CDR3 DNA sequence: TGTGCCAGCAGCTACGACGACAGGGGCCAAGAGACCCAGTACTTC. Variable domain in full (rest from reference TRBV11-2 and TRBJ2-5): EAGVAQSPRYKIIEKRQSVAFWCNPISGHATLYWYQQILGQGPKLLIQFQNNGVVDDSQLPKDRFSAERLKGVDSTLKIQPAKLEDSAVYLCASSYDDRGQETQYFGPGTRLLVL.

The chain employs TRBV4-2 and TRBJ2-5; the D is unclear. The CDR3 consists of 15 residues. Per the germline V gene, CDR1 is LGHNA and CDR2 is YNFKEQ. V was shortened by 3 bases and J by 5 bases, with 16 bases between the two germline ends. The chain's CDR3 is CASSQMDGTSETQYF. CDR3 coding DNA: TGTGCCAGCAGCCAGATGGACGGAACCTCGGAGACCCAGTACTTC.

The chain is built from TRBV11-3 and TRBJ2-1; 10 positions agree with TRBD2. CDR1 and CDR2 (germline): SGHNT, YENEEA. The CDR3 sequence is 18 residues long. V shed 5 bases, J shed 1 base, and the junction held 11 bases outside the gene matches. The CDR3 here is CASSPGGLAGESYNEQFF. The DNA for the CDR3 is TGTGCCAGCAGCCCCGGGGGTCTAGCGGGGGAATCCTACAATGAGCAGTTCTTC.

This clonotype was seen only a few times. The chain links TRBV5-1 to TRBJ2-4, with D unresolved. The CDR3 loop spans 13 amino acids. Germline loops: CDR1 SGHRS, CDR2 YFSETQ. V lost 3 bases, J lost 6 bases, and 10 bases lay in between. The CDR3: CASSSSDGNIQYF. The CDR3 coding sequence is TGCGCCAGCAGCTCGTCTGACGGAAACATTCAGTACTTC.

The rearrangement joins TRBV4-1 to TRBJ2-1; 7 bases align to TRBD1. The CDR3 sequence is 13 residues long. Germline V gene sequence: CDR1 MGHRA, CDR2 YSYEKL. The junction had 4 bases not matched to a gene; V was cut back by 2 bases and J by 9 bases. CDR3 coding DNA: TGCGCCAGCAGCCAACCCGGACAGGCTGAGCAGTTCTTC. As protein: CASSQPGQAEQFF.

This clonotype came up a few times. The J gene is TRBJ1-6, the V gene TRBV12-3 or TRBV12-4, with no clear D. V was trimmed by 3 bases and J by 5 bases, leaving 8 bases between them. This CDR3 is built from 14 residues. The CDR3 loop reads CASSFPSDNSPLHF. CDR3 sequence (DNA): TGTGCCAGCAGTTTCCCCAGCGATAATTCACCCCTCCACTTT.

This clonotype was seen ten or more times. The chain carries TRBV29-1 and TRBJ2-1, with 9 bases that match TRBD2. The CDR3 contains 14 residues. CDR1 is SQVTM and CDR2 is ANQGSEA in the germline V gene. V shed 6 bases and J 0 bases; nucleotides not matched to a gene: 3. The CDR3 DNA sequence: TGCAGCGTGGCGGGAGGGAGCTCCTACAATGAGCAGTTCTTC. Translation: CSVAGGSSYNEQFF.